This is a list of T cell receptor beta chains from one sample in a study of blood T cell repertoires in COVID-19. The data were produced by immunoSEQ multiplex PCR, yet TCRdb's version contains in-frame clones alone and is incomplete. The repertoire consists of 140,000 or so clones, with 85% occurring once and the leading ten covering 6.2%. The sample was PBMCs or T cells enriched from blood (not recorded which). These receptors originate from a woman aged 40 to 50 who had recovered from COVID-19. CDR3s include the opening cysteine and the closing phenylalanine or tryptophan. The D gene is left open where the match is weak. Part of the rows lack a size; the others show once, few, many or a class for expanded clones.

V	size	J	D	CDR3	DNA
TRBV19	.	TRBJ2-1	TRBD2	CATKLAGGGNEQFF	TGTGCCACAAAACTAGCGGGAGGTGGCAATGAGCAGTTCTTC
TRBV9	.	TRBJ2-3	.	CASSDSPRTDTQYF	TGTGCCAGCAGCGACAGCCCGAGAACAGATACGCAGTATTTT
TRBV18	.	TRBJ2-3	TRBD1	CASSRDRASTDTQYF	TGTGCCAGCTCACGAGACAGGGCTAGCACAGATACGCAGTATTTT
TRBV2	few	TRBJ2-2	TRBD1	CASSANFDRVTGELFF	TGTGCCAGCAGCGCTAACTTCGACAGGGTCACCGGGGAGCTGTTTTTT
TRBV15	once	TRBJ1-2	TRBD1	CATERDRAYGYTF	TGTGCCACCGAGAGGGACAGGGCCTATGGCTACACCTTC
TRBV7-9	.	TRBJ2-2	TRBD2	CASSPPSGGGAGELFF	TGTGCCAGCAGCCCTCCAAGCGGGGGTGGGGCCGGGGAGCTGTTTTTT
TRBV5-1	.	TRBJ2-3	.	CASSPGGGVDTQYF	TGCGCCAGCAGCCCCGGAGGGGGGGTAGATACGCAGTATTTT
TRBV4-1	few	TRBJ2-1	.	CASSPRTVWNEQFF	TGCGCCAGCAGCCCCCGGACAGTTTGGAATGAGCAGTTCTTC
TRBV6-5	.	TRBJ2-7	TRBD1	CASSYSGTGDYEQYF	TGTGCCAGCAGTTACTCCGGGACAGGGGACTACGAGCAGTACTTC
TRBV30	.	TRBJ1-1	.	CAWNQGLGTEAFF	TGTGCCTGGAATCAGGGATTGGGGACTGAAGCTTTCTTT
TRBV5-1	.	TRBJ2-2	.	CASSLSQGNTGELFF	TGCGCCAGCAGCTTGTCGCAGGGGAACACCGGGGAGCTGTTTTTT
TRBV5-1	once	TRBJ2-7	TRBD1	CASSLGGQGVNGYEQYF	TGCGCCAGCAGCCTGGGCGGACAGGGGGTAAACGGCTACGAGCAGTACTTC
TRBV30	.	TRBJ1-6	.	CAWEGSGYNSPLHF	TGTGCCTGGGAAGGGAGCGGTTATAATTCACCCCTCCACTTT
TRBV4-1	.	TRBJ2-7	TRBD1	CASSQLPGQGNDEQYF	TGCGCCAGCAGCCAACTTCCCGGACAGGGGAACGACGAGCAGTACTTC
TRBV29-1	.	TRBJ1-4	TRBD1	CSVGQGGHEEKLFF	TGCAGCGTAGGACAGGGGGGACATGAAGAAAAACTGTTTTTT
TRBV7-3	once	TRBJ2-5	.	CASSWVWELAPLLGETQYF	TGTGCCAGCAGCTGGGTGTGGGAACTAGCTCCACTGTTAGGAGAGACCCAGTACTTC
TRBV19	.	TRBJ2-5	TRBD1	CASSDYSGTGGQETQYF	TGTGCCAGTAGCGACTACTCCGGGACAGGGGGTCAAGAGACCCAGTACTTC
TRBV30	.	TRBJ2-2	TRBD2	CAWSRLAGLAGELFF	TGTGCCTGGAGTAGGCTAGCGGGATTAGCCGGGGAGCTGTTTTTT
TRBV10-3	.	TRBJ1-3	.	CAIGPVAESSGNTIYF	TGTGCCATCGGCCCTGTAGCGGAGAGCTCTGGAAACACCATATATTTT
TRBV19	.	TRBJ2-7	TRBD2	CASSITGGAYEQYF	TGTGCCAGTAGTATAACCGGGGGGGCCTACGAGCAGTACTTC
TRBV14	.	TRBJ1-1	.	CASSQEGRGLTEAFF	TGTGCCAGCAGCCAAGAAGGCAGGGGATTAACTGAAGCTTTCTTT
TRBV20-1	.	TRBJ2-5	.	CSASNPWILGGETQYF	TGCAGTGCTAGTAACCCTTGGATCCTTGGAGGGGAGACCCAGTACTTC
TRBV6-5	.	TRBJ2-7	.	CASSAGDYEQYF	TGTGCCAGCAGCGCAGGGGATTACGAGCAGTACTTC
TRBV7-7	.	TRBJ2-1	TRBD2	CASSLAPVAGGIDEQFF	TGTGCTAGCAGCTTAGCCCCCGTAGCGGGGGGCATCGATGAGCAGTTCTTC
TRBV10-3	.	TRBJ2-1	TRBD1	CAIRVDRGEHEALYNEQFF	TGTGCCATCAGAGTGGACAGGGGGGAACACGAAGCCCTCTACAATGAGCAGTTCTTC
TRBV5-5	.	TRBJ1-5	.	CASSLSAGISQPQHF	TGTGCCAGCAGCTTGAGTGCAGGGATAAGTCAGCCCCAGCATTTT
TRBV23-1	.	TRBJ2-1	.	CASSQQQDEQFF	TGCGCCAGCAGTCAACAGCAGGATGAGCAGTTCTTC
TRBV27	.	TRBJ2-1	TRBD1	CASSGNRGYNEQFF	TGTGCCAGCAGCGGTAACAGGGGATACAATGAGCAGTTCTTC
TRBV18	few	TRBJ2-7	TRBD1	CASSPGAARGYEQYF	TGTGCCAGCTCACCAGGGGCTGCCAGGGGGTACGAGCAGTACTTC
TRBV19	.	TRBJ1-1	.	CASSPGGSNTEAFF	TGTGCCAGTAGTCCGGGGGGGTCTAACACTGAAGCTTTCTTT
TRBV3-1/TRBV3-2	.	TRBJ1-2	.	CASSQASTPVNGYTF	TGTGCCAGCAGCCAGGCTTCAACACCTGTGAATGGCTACACCTTC
TRBV2	.	TRBJ1-2	TRBD1	CASRGSQGVSGGYTF	TGTGCCAGCAGAGGGTCACAGGGGGTTTCTGGAGGCTACACCTTC
TRBV7-9	few	TRBJ2-5	TRBD2	CASSLTSGGAEETQYF	TGTGCCAGCAGCTTGACTAGCGGGGGGGCGGAAGAGACCCAGTACTTC
TRBV2	.	TRBJ2-1	TRBD1	CASSELQGGYNEQFF	TGTGCCAGCAGTGAACTACAGGGGGGCTACAATGAGCAGTTCTTC
TRBV4-1	.	TRBJ1-5	.	CASSPWTIDQPQHF	TGCGCCAGCAGCCCCTGGACAATTGATCAGCCCCAGCATTTT
TRBV5-5	.	TRBJ1-6	.	CASSLNPRSYNSPLHF	TGTGCCAGCAGCTTAAATCCGCGATCTTATAATTCACCCCTCCACTTT
TRBV4-2	.	TRBJ1-1	TRBD1	CASSPDRDRKAFF	TGTGCCAGCAGCCCTGACCGGGACAGAAAAGCTTTCTTT
TRBV4-2	.	TRBJ2-3	.	CASSQDPRGADTQYF	TGTGCCAGCAGCCAAGACCCCAGGGGGGCAGATACGCAGTATTTT
TRBV10-3	.	TRBJ1-5	TRBD1	CAISAGTESNQPQHF	TGTGCCATCAGTGCCGGGACAGAGAGCAATCAGCCCCAGCATTTT
TRBV5-1	.	TRBJ2-1	TRBD2	CASSPAGGATYNEQFF	TGCGCCAGCAGCCCCGCCGGGGGGGCTACCTACAATGAGCAGTTCTTC
TRBV30	.	TRBJ2-5	TRBD1	CAWSRGGRGETQYF	TGTGCCTGGAGTAGAGGGGGCCGGGGAGAGACCCAGTACTTC
TRBV7-9	.	TRBJ2-7	.	CASSLGEGGALF	TGTGCCAGCAGCTTAGGGGAAGGGGGGGCCCTCTTC
TRBV3-1/TRBV3-2	.	TRBJ1-5	.	CASSQVTGFQPQHF	TGTGCCAGCAGCCAAGTCACAGGGTTCCAGCCCCAGCATTTT
TRBV10-1	.	TRBJ2-2	.	CASSEVRQVFIQPGSCFF	.
TRBV7-6	.	TRBJ2-7	TRBD2	CASSQRGSYEQYF	TGTGCCAGCAGCCAGCGGGGCTCCTACGAGCAGTACTTC
TRBV19	few	TRBJ1-1	.	CASSTVGGFRTEAFF	TGTGCCAGTAGTACGGTCGGGGGATTTCGCACTGAAGCTTTCTTT
TRBV18	.	TRBJ1-3	.	CASSPGSGAGNTIYF	TGTGCCAGCTCACCAGGGAGTGGGGCTGGAAACACCATATATTTT
TRBV10-2	.	TRBJ2-7	TRBD2	CASKDGLAEYEQYF	TGCGCCAGCAAGGACGGACTAGCAGAATACGAGCAGTACTTC
TRBV5-1	.	TRBJ2-3	TRBD2	CASSFRTSGRTDTQYF	TGCGCCAGCAGCTTCCGGACTAGCGGGAGAACAGATACGCAGTATTTT
TRBV30	once	TRBJ2-1	TRBD1	CAWQPGTGNNNEQFF	TGTGCCTGGCAACCCGGGACAGGGAACAACAATGAGCAGTTCTTC
TRBV7-9	.	TRBJ2-2	TRBD2	CASSLKGPGLATGELFF	TGTGCCAGCAGCTTAAAAGGACCGGGACTAGCAACCGGGGAGCTGTTTTTT
TRBV21-1	.	TRBJ2-7	.	CASSPAYEQYF	TGTGCCAGCAGCCCCGCCTACGAGCAGTACTTC
TRBV19	.	TRBJ2-2	TRBD2	CASSIAGADTGELFF	TGTGCCAGTAGTATTGCGGGAGCGGACACCGGGGAGCTGTTTTTT